Reported below is one T cell receptor (beta chain). Which antigen it targets is not known. No much larger clone exists at a distance of one base, and base qualities are not known. This sample's time point label indicates: roughly 24 weeks on oral tofacitinib. The meaning of the sample's treatment or condition label: oral pan-JAK inhibitor, 5-10 mg twice daily. Peripheral blood and lesional scalp punch biopsies were obtained from patients with alopecia areata. PBMCs were isolated by density centrifugation and stained for CD3, CD4 and CD8, after which CD4+ and CD8+ T cells were sorted on a FACSAria. Receptors were amplified or captured by the immunoSEQ multiplex PCR assay. To provide template for TCR sequencing, every sample had RNA extracted and reverse transcribed into cDNA. SuperScript III was used for first-strand cDNA synthesis, primed with a 2:1 mix of oligo-dT and random hexamers. A synthetic immune receptor repertoire was used to measure amplification bias, and any remaining bias was corrected computationally. Per the authors' processing: Raw reads were preprocessed to remove errors, and CDR3 was defined according to IMGT conventions as the region from the conserved cysteine to phenylalanine. Clonality was computed by normalizing Shannon entropy by log2 of the number of productive unique TCRs and subtracting the result from 1. CD4 or CD8 identity of scalp clones was inferred by cross-referencing scalp TCRbeta sequences with sorted blood CD4 and CD8 repertoires. TCRdb mirrors the immuneACCESS table, restricted to in-frame sequences. Some clones are absent from its copies; in checked studies, under half trace to an unresolved V gene, and the reason for the others is unknown. V, J and clone size are those of that table, while D and trimming were read from the DNA. In this sample the table shows under 200,000 clones, around three fifths of which occur a single time. The top ten constitute 12% to 15% of the sample.

The sample originates from a study of CD8+ T cells in alopecia areata (dated by TCRdb to between 2018 and 2020). With regard to the full study: Treated patients were enrolled in an open-label pilot trial of oral tofacitinib, 5 to 10 mg twice daily, for moderate-to-severe alopecia areata. Tofacitinib was administered for 6 to 18 months, and 6 months of follow-up off drug were then conducted to assess delayed response and recurrence. The SALT score, which quantifies the percentage of affected scalp surface area, was used to measure disease severity in treated patients. To study T cell clonal expansion in alopecia areata, the researchers applied high-throughput TCRbeta sequencing to both the C3H/HeJ mouse model and human patients. On the human side, TCRbeta sequencing was run on scalp tissue and on sorted CD4+ and CD8+ peripheral blood T cells from healthy controls and from alopecia areata patients with either patchy or totalis/universalis disease. Biopsies were taken from tofacitinib-treated patients at baseline and at 4 and 24 weeks of treatment, and a later scalp biopsy was taken in several of the tofacitinib-treated patients. Clonality in the scalp was compared among normal scalp (n=4), patchy alopecia areata scalp (n=8), and alopecia totalis/universalis scalp (n=8). The RNA source kit depended on sample type: the PAXgene miRNA kit for fixed scalp, the miRNeasy kit for PBMCs, and the RNeasy kit for mouse skin. immunoSEQ multiplex PCR using 35 Vbeta forward primers and 13 Jbeta reverse primers was used to amplify TCRbeta CDR3 regions. General conclusions and limits of the study: Lesional scalp, especially in alopecia totalis/universalis, showed higher clonality and more expanded CD8+ clones than normal scalp, suggesting antigenic drive. TCR sequences shared between patients were less clear than in mice, possibly partly because of HLA diversity in the patient population. Because the treated cohort was small and included a single nonresponder, larger studies are needed to assess links between baseline CD8+ expansion and response. With tofacitinib, both scalp clonality and the number of expanded CD8+ clones among the top 100 scalp clones went down significantly. During tofacitinib treatment, many expanded lesional clones stuck around in both scalp and blood, and this persistence may partly explain why relapse happens after treatment is stopped. Scalp TCR repertoire analysis is complicated because resident alphabeta T cells in normal human skin are also sequenced, whereas mouse skin is dominated by gammadelta T cells.

Relative to germline, V is missing 7 bases and J is missing 3 bases, with 8 bases of the junction outside any gene match. Reading the germline V gene gives CDR1 MNHNS and CDR2 SASEGT. Spanning cysteine to phenylalanine, the CDR3 consists of 15 amino acids. Only the CDR3 DNA stays, 45 bases, in frame from base 1. The receptor was derived from a human donor with alopecia areata. The chain uses TRBV6-1 and TRBJ2-1, with TRBD2 matching 8 junction bases. Sequences were derived from CD4+ T cells sorted from blood, sampled at week 24, from a patient treated with tofacitinib. The sequenced DNA is TGTGCCAGCAAGTCGCGGGGGGCTGACTACAATGAGCAGTTCTTC. This sequence encodes CASKSRGADYNEQFF.